This is a list of T cell receptor beta chains from one sample in a study of blood T cells in healthy people across ages. TCRdb called the 5' RACE reads again in MiXCR, with one record for every CDR3 protein. Among approximately 850,000 distinct CDR3 sequences listed, around 43% were seen once. Sequencing used blood. The receptors were gathered from a man aged 60-69 years in good health. Both conserved end residues are part of each CDR3. Clone size appears in some rows only: once, few, many, or a class for an expanded clone.

v_call: TRBV27
clone_size: many
j_call: TRBJ2-5
cdr3_aa: CASGPPGLQETQYF

v_call: TRBV7-2
clone_size: few
j_call: TRBJ2-1
cdr3_aa: CASSPARLVNEQFF

v_call: TRBV7-9
clone_size: -
j_call: -
cdr3_aa: CASIDSGTGLPYEQYF

v_call: TRBV6-2/TRBV6-3
clone_size: -
j_call: TRBJ2-5
cdr3_aa: CASSYSWDRNQETQYF

v_call: TRBV14
clone_size: -
j_call: TRBJ2-6
cdr3_aa: CASSQATGFRVLTF

v_call: TRBV6-2/TRBV6-3
clone_size: -
j_call: TRBJ2-1
cdr3_aa: CASTNTGDEQFF

v_call: TRBV20-1
clone_size: many
j_call: TRBJ1-5
cdr3_aa: CSAPIRGSNQPQHF

v_call: TRBV5-1
clone_size: few
j_call: TRBJ2-7
cdr3_aa: CASSLEGQRRGREQYF

v_call: TRBV12-3/TRBV12-4
clone_size: few
j_call: TRBJ2-1
cdr3_aa: CASTFGTINEQFF

v_call: TRBV5-1
clone_size: few
j_call: TRBJ2-6
cdr3_aa: CASSLGRNSGANVLTF

v_call: TRBV3-1
clone_size: -
j_call: TRBJ1-5
cdr3_aa: CASSQSFLGGRQPQHF

v_call: TRBV15
clone_size: -
j_call: TRBJ2-5
cdr3_aa: CATSTTAQVETQYF

v_call: TRBV7-2
clone_size: few
j_call: TRBJ2-3
cdr3_aa: CASSTILDASTDTQYF

v_call: TRBV20-1
clone_size: -
j_call: TRBJ2-7
cdr3_aa: CSAGGQGFHEQYF

v_call: TRBV7-2
clone_size: many
j_call: TRBJ1-5
cdr3_aa: CASSLAGGQHQPQHF

v_call: TRBV5-6
clone_size: -
j_call: TRBJ1-1
cdr3_aa: CASSYTGTGGSSTEAFF

v_call: TRBV20-1
clone_size: -
j_call: TRBJ2-4
cdr3_aa: CSARDRRRPTGEKNIQYF

v_call: TRBV7-6
clone_size: once
j_call: TRBJ2-7
cdr3_aa: CASRPGVSYEQYF

v_call: TRBV6-4
clone_size: few
j_call: TRBJ2-1
cdr3_aa: CASSIAVTENYNEQFF

v_call: TRBV20-1
clone_size: many
j_call: TRBJ2-7
cdr3_aa: CSARGQSYEQYF

v_call: TRBV10-3
clone_size: few
j_call: TRBJ2-7
cdr3_aa: CAIMARGQGGYEQYF

v_call: TRBV20-1
clone_size: few
j_call: TRBJ2-5
cdr3_aa: CSAPDGRRQETQYF

v_call: TRBV6-6
clone_size: -
j_call: TRBJ1-2
cdr3_aa: CASSDLDNYGYTF

v_call: TRBV6-6
clone_size: few
j_call: TRBJ2-3
cdr3_aa: CASRPGSPDTQYF

v_call: TRBV3-1
clone_size: few
j_call: TRBJ2-7
cdr3_aa: CASSTRQIQGSYEQYF

v_call: TRBV9
clone_size: -
j_call: TRBJ1-1
cdr3_aa: CASSVGGYGTEAFF

v_call: TRBV20-1
clone_size: -
j_call: TRBJ2-5
cdr3_aa: CSAPERRQETQYF

v_call: TRBV6-2/TRBV6-3
clone_size: -
j_call: TRBJ2-7
cdr3_aa: CASSSLGTSYEQYF

v_call: TRBV7-2
clone_size: -
j_call: TRBJ1-1
cdr3_aa: CASSLWPNTEAFF

v_call: TRBV29-1
clone_size: -
j_call: TRBJ2-3
cdr3_aa: CSVGGGEGFSTDTQYF

v_call: TRBV6-2/TRBV6-3
clone_size: -
j_call: TRBJ1-5
cdr3_aa: CASRTMTGGRNPSNQPQHF

v_call: TRBV7-9
clone_size: -
j_call: TRBJ1-4
cdr3_aa: CASSFSTVNEKLFF